The clone carrying this T cell receptor (beta chain) was counted only a few times. V lost 2 bases and J lost 6, with 14 bases in between. Germline V gene lookup returns CDR1 MNHEY and CDR2 SVGAGI. The CDR3 has 14 amino acids. PCR employed 60 Vbeta and 13 Jbeta primers. Data came from immunoSEQ multiplex PCR; TCRdb stores just in-frame clones and leaves some out. This table has 200,000 to 250,000 clones, around 80% appearing once. The data are from a study of cytomegalovirus exposure and HLA in healthy donors. The rearrangement links TRBV6-5 to TRBJ2-7, with TRBD1 as a possible D gene (6 bases). The receptor was isolated from a man aged 50 to 60 in good health and CMV-seronegative. Sequencing used PBMCs. CDR3 sequence: CASSYMGAPGEQYF. The CDR3 nucleotides are TGTGCCAGCAGTTACATGGGGGCGCCGGGCGAGCAGTACTTC.